A selection of T cell receptor beta chains follows, all from one sample in a study of technical replicates of blood from four donors. Method: immunoSEQ multiplex PCR; TCRdb's copy keeps in-frame clones and lacks some. The repertoire holds 70,000 or so clones, with roughly 98% as singletons. The source material was T cells isolated from PBMCs. The receptor source for this set is a human donor in good health. Both conserved end residues are part of each CDR3. D genes are given only for firm matches. Rows may omit the clone size; those that give it use once, few, many or a size class.

j_gene | len | d_gene | abundance | v_gene | CDR3aa | CDR3nt
TRBJ1-1 | 14 | TRBD1 | NA | TRBV11-3 | CASSRQGTTTEAFF | TGTGCCAGCAGCCGACAGGGGACAACCACTGAAGCTTTCTTT
TRBJ2-4 | 14 | NA | once | TRBV19 | CASSVRLEGNIQYF | TGTGCCAGTAGTGTCCGTCTCGAGGGAAACATTCAGTACTTC
TRBJ1-1 | 16 | NA | NA | TRBV5-1 | CASSLARATMNTEAFF | TGCGCCAGCAGCTTGGCCAGGGCTACTATGAACACTGAAGCTTTCTTT
TRBJ1-3 | 16 | NA | NA | TRBV11-3 | CASSLDLDRRENTIYF | TGTGCCAGCAGCTTAGATCTGGACCGGAGGGAAAACACCATATATTTT
TRBJ2-3 | 18 | TRBD1 | once | TRBV27 | CASAGQGIQLLPTDTQYF | TGTGCCAGCGCCGGACAGGGGATCCAACTTCTTCCCACAGATACGCAGTATTTT
TRBJ2-7 | 14 | NA | NA | TRBV6-5 | CASSYSSGSYEQYF | TGTGCCAGCAGTTACTCGTCAGGTTCCTACGAGCAGTACTTC
TRBJ2-1 | 15 | TRBD1 | NA | TRBV7-3 | CASNQLQGAFGEQFF | TGTGCCAGCAATCAGTTACAGGGGGCTTTCGGAGAGCAGTTCTTC
TRBJ2-5 | 18 | TRBD2 | NA | TRBV7-3 | CASSERLAGGPNQETQYF | TGTGCCAGCAGCGAACGACTAGCGGGAGGGCCAAACCAAGAGACCCAGTACTTC
TRBJ1-4 | 15 | NA | NA | TRBV9 | CASSVDREDNEKLFF | TGTGCCAGCAGCGTAGACAGGGAAGATAATGAAAAACTGTTTTTT
TRBJ1-2 | 14 | NA | NA | TRBV7-9 | CASSLGSGSDGYTF | TGTGCCAGCAGCCTCGGAAGTGGCAGCGATGGCTACACCTTC
TRBJ2-2 | 16 | TRBD2 | NA | TRBV9 | CASSVVSSGNTGELFF | TGTGCCAGCAGCGTAGTTTCTAGCGGGAACACCGGGGAGCTGTTTTTT
TRBJ1-1 | 13 | NA | NA | TRBV29-1 | CSVEDQLGPEAFF | TGCAGCGTTGAAGATCAGCTTGGGCCTGAAGCTTTCTTT
TRBJ2-3 | 13 | NA | NA | TRBV19 | CASSLQGLDTQYF | TGTGCCAGTTCGCTACAGGGTCTAGATACGCAGTATTTT
TRBJ2-3 | 14 | NA | NA | TRBV18 | CASSPASPTDTQYF | TGTGCCAGCTCACCAGCTAGCCCCACAGATACGCAGTATTTT
TRBJ1-5 | 16 | NA | NA | TRBV28 | CASSLFSPYSNQPQHF | TGTGCCAGCAGTTTATTTAGCCCCTATAGCAATCAGCCCCAGCATTTT
TRBJ2-1 | 12 | NA | NA | TRBV10-3 | CAISKTNNEQFF | TGTGCCATCAGTAAAACAAACAATGAGCAGTTCTTC
TRBJ2-3 | 14 | NA | NA | TRBV13 | CASSFRGSTDTQYF | TGTGCCAGCAGCTTTAGAGGGAGTACAGATACGCAGTATTTT
TRBJ2-7 | 18 | NA | NA | TRBV7-8 | CASSGVYPTGSKSYEQYF | TGTGCCAGCAGCGGAGTATACCCGACAGGATCGAAGTCCTACGAGCAGTACTTC
TRBJ2-7 | 17 | NA | NA | TRBV9 | CASSVGRTTGDFYEQYF | TGTGCCAGCAGCGTAGGGCGTACGACCGGGGACTTCTACGAGCAGTACTTC
TRBJ2-3 | 16 | TRBD2 | NA | TRBV12-5 | CASGLGVAGEADTQYF | TGTGCTAGTGGTCTCGGGGTAGCGGGAGAGGCGGATACGCAGTATTTT